This TCR beta chain was documented in a study of shared clonotypes between healthy human individuals. The CDR3 covers 13 residues. Germline loops: CDR1 GTSNPN, CDR2 SVGIG (reference sequence). Trimming pared 5 bases from V and 0 bases from J, leaving 5 bases between. The table came from immunoSEQ multiplex PCR; TCRdb's copy has only in-frame clones and leaves some out. The sample carries about 1 million clones, roughly 70% recorded once. The V gene is TRBV30, the J gene TRBJ2-6; D is ambiguous. The sequenced material came from memory CD4+ T cells sorted from blood. Described subset: CD45RA-negative fraction. The TCR comes from a man aged 18 to 30 in good health. The CDR3 DNA reads TGTGCCTGGTCAAGCTCTGGGGCCAACGTCCTGACTTTC. Encoded protein: CAWSSSGANVLTF.